This TCR beta chain appears in the sequencing data of a study of T cell changes during pregnancy in multiple sclerosis. Looked up from germline, CDR1 is SGHRS and CDR2 is YFSETQ. With 5 bases removed from V and 4 bases from J, the gap between germline ends came to 10 bases. The CDR3 has 13 amino acids. The table came from immunoSEQ multiplex PCR; TCRdb's copy has only in-frame clones and leaves some out. The data contain roughly 60,000 clones, 90% of them singletons. This sequence joins TRBV5-1 and TRBJ1-5; perhaps TRBD1 as D (5 bases). Sequenced here: peripheral blood, sampled in the second trimester of pregnancy. The TCR sequence derives from a female donor in good health, enrolled as a control in a pregnancy study. CDR3 amino acids: CASRKGENQPQHF. CDR3 nucleotide sequence: TGCGCCAGCAGGAAAGGGGAAAATCAGCCCCAGCATTTT.